Listed below are T cell receptor beta chains from one sample, sequenced in a study of blood T cell repertoires in COVID-19. Method: immunoSEQ multiplex PCR; TCRdb's copy keeps in-frame clones and lacks some. This repertoire shows approximately 12,000 clones, around four fifths found once; its top ten account for under 5%. The specimen was peripheral blood. These TCRs come from a woman between 55 and 75 years old with acute or convalescent COVID-19. The CDR3 runs from the conserved cysteine through the conserved F or W. Fields, in order: clone size, D gene, J gene, V gene, CDR3 protein, CDR3 DNA. The D gene is left open where the match is weak. Expanded clones get a size class; other rows say once, few or many, or leave the size out.

NA TRBD1 TRBJ1-2 TRBV28 CASRNRGSYGYTF TGTGCCAGCAGAAACAGGGGGTCCTATGGCTACACCTTC
NA TRBD1 TRBJ2-7 TRBV6-6 CASSRGTGYEQYF TGTGCCAGCAGCCGGGGGACAGGCTACGAGCAGTACTTC
NA NA TRBJ1-3 TRBV28 CASSRDTSPSGNTIYF TGTGCCAGCAGCCGGGACACCTCACCGTCTGGAAACACCATATATTTT
NA TRBD1 TRBJ1-1 TRBV5-4 CASNPRGLGDTEAFF TGTGCCAGCAACCCCAGGGGGCTCGGGGACACTGAAGCTTTCTTT
few NA TRBJ1-1 TRBV18 CASSPTGTSTGTEAFF TGTGCCAGCTCACCAACCGGGACTTCAACGGGCACTGAAGCTTTCTTT
NA TRBD1 TRBJ2-2 TRBV2 CARQGWNTGELFF TGTGCCCGACAGGGGTGGAACACCGGGGAGCTGTTTTTT
NA NA TRBJ2-7 TRBV6-5 CASRRYTYEQYF TGTGCCAGCAGAAGATACACCTACGAGCAGTACTTC
NA NA TRBJ1-1 TRBV5-1 CASSLVPIGPTGTEAFF TGCGCCAGCAGCTTGGTTCCAATTGGGCCGACGGGAACTGAAGCTTTCTTT
NA NA TRBJ1-1 TRBV5-1 CASSLGGVMNTEAFF TGCGCCAGCAGCTTGGGTGGAGTCATGAACACTGAAGCTTTCTTT
NA NA TRBJ1-4 TRBV20-1 CSASSRDTLTTNEKLFF TGCAGTGCTAGTTCTAGGGACACCTTAACTACTAATGAAAAACTGTTTTTT
NA NA TRBJ2-1 TRBV19 CASSMFGEYNEQFF TGTGCCAGTAGTATGTTCGGGGAATACAATGAGCAGTTCTTC
once NA TRBJ2-2 TRBV11-2 CASSSGQNTGELFF TGTGCCAGCAGCTCCGGACAGAACACCGGGGAGCTGTTTTTT
NA NA TRBJ2-6 TRBV15 CATSRDNSGANVLTF TGTGCCACCAGCAGAGACAACTCTGGGGCCAACGTCCTGACTTTC
NA NA TRBJ1-1 TRBV5-1 CASSLGVSIREAFF TGCGCCAGCAGCTTGGGAGTGTCAATCAGGGAGGCCTTCTTT
NA TRBD2 TRBJ2-3 TRBV5-4 CASSYSGLADSTDTQYF TGTGCCAGCAGCTATAGTGGGCTAGCGGATAGCACAGATACGCAGTATTTT
once NA TRBJ2-3 TRBV19 CASRVWAGDTDTQYF TGTGCCAGTAGAGTGTGGGCCGGGGACACAGATACGCAGTATTTT
NA TRBD1 TRBJ1-4 TRBV5-1 CASSRAERDSLEKLFF TGCGCCAGCAGCCGCGCGGAACGGGACAGCCTAGAAAAACTGTTTTTT
NA TRBD2 TRBJ2-2 TRBV4-2 CASSQDTGLASTGELFF TGTGCCAGCAGCCAAGATACAGGACTAGCGTCGACCGGGGAGCTGTTTTTT
NA TRBD1 TRBJ1-3 TRBV9 CASSVGTVLSGNTIYF TGTGCCAGCAGCGTGGGGACAGTCCTCTCTGGAAACACCATATATTTT
NA NA TRBJ1-1 TRBV2 CASSQLTGGHTEAFF TGTGCCAGCAGCCAACTGACGGGGGGCCACACTGAAGCTTTCTTT
NA TRBD1 TRBJ1-2 TRBV12-3/TRBV12-4 CASSFGQVYGYTF TGTGCCAGCAGTTTTGGACAGGTCTATGGCTACACCTTC
NA NA TRBJ1-5 TRBV28 CASSLSYLVQSQPQHF TGTGCCAGCAGTTTATCTTATCTCGTACAGAGCCAGCCCCAGCATTTT
few NA TRBJ1-1 TRBV19 CASSIVTEPHEAFF TGTGCCAGTAGTATAGTGACAGAACCTCATGAAGCTTTCTTT
NA TRBD1 TRBJ2-5 TRBV27 CASSLSYRGETQYF TGTGCCAGCAGTTTATCTTACAGGGGGGAGACCCAGTACTTC
NA NA TRBJ1-4 TRBV5-6 CASSLVAGGEKLFF TGTGCCAGCAGCTTGGTTGCGGGCGGGGAAAAACTGTTTTTT
NA TRBD2 TRBJ2-2 TRBV9 CASSPPTGGPLTGELFF TGTGCCAGCAGCCCCCCCACGGGGGGGCCCTTGACCGGGGAGCTGTTTTTT
once TRBD2 TRBJ2-1 TRBV7-3 CASSPGTINEQFF TGTGCCAGCAGCCCTGGGACTATCAATGAGCAGTTCTTC
NA TRBD1 TRBJ2-2 TRBV14 CASSSGTANTGELFF TGTGCCAGCAGCTCAGGGACAGCTAACACCGGGGAGCTGTTTTTT
NA TRBD2 TRBJ2-5 TRBV18 CASSLRTSQETQYF TGTGCCAGCTCACTCCGGACTAGTCAAGAGACCCAGTACTTC
NA NA TRBJ1-1 TRBV7-2 CAINDRMNTEAFF TGTGCCATCAACGACAGGATGAACACTGAAGCTTTCTTT
once TRBD1 TRBJ1-1 TRBV19 CASSITGANTEAFF TGTGCCAGTAGTATAACAGGGGCCAACACTGAAGCTTTCTTT
NA TRBD2 TRBJ2-1 TRBV9 CASSEAGSYYNEQFF TGTGCCAGCAGCGAAGCGGGGAGCTATTACAATGAGCAGTTCTTC
NA TRBD2 TRBJ2-1 TRBV27 CASSSVRGSNEQFF TGTGCCAGCAGTTCGGTGCGGGGGTCCAATGAGCAGTTCTTC
NA TRBD2 TRBJ2-5 TRBV7-2 CASSSRTSGQETQYF TGTGCCAGCAGCTCCCGGACTAGCGGGCAAGAGACCCAGTACTTC
NA TRBD1 TRBJ2-7 TRBV9 CASSRDRGLYEQYF TGTGCCAGCAGCAGAGACAGGGGGCTATACGAGCAGTACTTC
NA NA TRBJ1-3 TRBV9 CASSATGPGAYSGNTIYF TGTGCCAGCAGCGCGACAGGCCCGGGTGCCTACTCTGGAAACACCATATATTTT
NA NA TRBJ2-3 TRBV20-1 CSATVADTQYF TGCAGTGCTACCGTCGCAGATACGCAGTATTTT
few TRBD1 TRBJ1-2 TRBV18 CASSPLRTGPEGYTF TGTGCCAGCTCACCCCTCCGGACAGGGCCGGAGGGCTACACCTTC
NA NA TRBJ2-6 TRBV19 CASSIRAPGSGANVLTF TGTGCCAGTAGTATTAGGGCCCCGGGGTCTGGGGCCAACGTCCTGACTTTC
NA NA TRBJ1-5 TRBV19 CASSPGTRGNQPQHF TGTGCCAGTAGTCCCGGGACAAGGGGGAACCAGCCCCAGCATTTT
NA NA TRBJ1-2 TRBV4-1 CASSHPRTVSYGYTF TGCGCCAGCAGCCACCCAAGGACAGTCTCCTATGGCTACACCTTC
NA NA TRBJ1-5 TRBV6-7 CASSYPSGGVDSNQPQHF TGTGCCAGCAGTTACCCAAGCGGAGGGGTCGATAGCAATCAGCCCCAGCATTTT
NA TRBD2 TRBJ2-4 TRBV30 CAWSHSGTSGPHKNIQYF TGTGCCTGGAGTCATTCAGGGACTAGCGGTCCTCACAAAAACATTCAGTACTTC